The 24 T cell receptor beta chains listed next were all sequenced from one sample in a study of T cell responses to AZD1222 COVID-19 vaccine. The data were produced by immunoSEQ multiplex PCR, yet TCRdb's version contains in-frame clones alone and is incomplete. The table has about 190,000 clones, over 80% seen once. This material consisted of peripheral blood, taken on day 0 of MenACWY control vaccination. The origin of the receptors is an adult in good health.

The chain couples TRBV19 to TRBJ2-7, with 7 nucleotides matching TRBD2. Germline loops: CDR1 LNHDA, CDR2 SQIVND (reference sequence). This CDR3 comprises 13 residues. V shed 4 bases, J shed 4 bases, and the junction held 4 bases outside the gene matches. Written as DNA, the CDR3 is TGTGCCAGTAGTAGCGGGAGCACGTACGAGCAGTACTTC. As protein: CASSSGSTYEQYF. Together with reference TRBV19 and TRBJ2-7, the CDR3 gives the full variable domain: DGGITQSPKYLFRKEGQNVTLSCEQNLNHDAMYWYRQDPGQGLRLIYYSQIVNDFQKGDIAEGYSVSREKKESFPLTVTSAQKNPTAFYLCASSSGSTYEQYFGPGTRLTVT.

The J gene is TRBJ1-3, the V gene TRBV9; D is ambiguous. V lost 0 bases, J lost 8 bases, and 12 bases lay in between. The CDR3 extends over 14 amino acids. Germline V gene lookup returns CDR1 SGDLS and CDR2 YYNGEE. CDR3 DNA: TGTGCCAGCAGCGTAGCGTCTGGCGGGTACACCATATATTTT. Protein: CASSVASGGYTIYF. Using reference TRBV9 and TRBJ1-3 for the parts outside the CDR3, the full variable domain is DSGVTQTPKHLITATGQRVTLRCSPRSGDLSVYWYQQSLDQGLQFLIQYYNGEERAKGNILERFSAQQFPDLHSELNLSSLELGDSALYFCASSVASGGYTIYFGEGSWLTVV.

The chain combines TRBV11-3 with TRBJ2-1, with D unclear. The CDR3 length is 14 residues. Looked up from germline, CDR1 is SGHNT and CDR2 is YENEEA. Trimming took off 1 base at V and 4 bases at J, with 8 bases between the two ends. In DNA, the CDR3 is TGTGCCAGCAGCTTAGGTGGTTCGTACAATGAGCAGTTCTTC. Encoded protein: CASSLGGSYNEQFF.

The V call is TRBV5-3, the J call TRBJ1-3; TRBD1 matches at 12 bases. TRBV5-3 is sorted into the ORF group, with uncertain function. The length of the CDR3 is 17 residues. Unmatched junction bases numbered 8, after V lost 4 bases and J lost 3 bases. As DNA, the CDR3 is TGTGCCAGAAGCGACCGGGACAGGGGGCTATGTGGAAACACCATATATTTT. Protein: CARSDRDRGLCGNTIYF.

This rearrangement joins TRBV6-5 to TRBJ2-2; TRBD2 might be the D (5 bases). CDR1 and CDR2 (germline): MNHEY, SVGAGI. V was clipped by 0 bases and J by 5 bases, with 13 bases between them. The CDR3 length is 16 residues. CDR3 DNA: TGTGCCAGCAGTTACTCGAGGTTGGGGAGTACCGGGGAGCTGTTTTTT. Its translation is CASSYSRLGSTGELFF.

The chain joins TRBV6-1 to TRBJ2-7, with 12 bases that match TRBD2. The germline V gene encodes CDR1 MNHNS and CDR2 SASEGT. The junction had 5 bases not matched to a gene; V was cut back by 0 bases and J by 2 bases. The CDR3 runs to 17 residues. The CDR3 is CASSEALAGGLAYEQYF. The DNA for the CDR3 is TGTGCCAGCAGTGAAGCACTAGCGGGAGGCCTAGCCTACGAGCAGTACTTC.

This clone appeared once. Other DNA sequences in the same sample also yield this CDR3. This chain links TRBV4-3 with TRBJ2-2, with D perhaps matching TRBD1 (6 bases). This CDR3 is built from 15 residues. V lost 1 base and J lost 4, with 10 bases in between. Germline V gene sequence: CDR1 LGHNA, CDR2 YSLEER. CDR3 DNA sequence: TGCGCCAGCAGCCAAGGCCAGGGGAGCACCGGGGAGCTGTTTTTT. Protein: CASSQGQGSTGELFF.

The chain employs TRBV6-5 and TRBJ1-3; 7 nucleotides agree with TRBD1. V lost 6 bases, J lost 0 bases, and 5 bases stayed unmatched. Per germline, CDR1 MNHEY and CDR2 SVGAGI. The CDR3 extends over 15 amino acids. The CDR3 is CASRRTGDSGNTIYF. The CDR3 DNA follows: TGTGCCAGCAGGCGGACAGGAGACTCTGGAAACACCATATATTTT.

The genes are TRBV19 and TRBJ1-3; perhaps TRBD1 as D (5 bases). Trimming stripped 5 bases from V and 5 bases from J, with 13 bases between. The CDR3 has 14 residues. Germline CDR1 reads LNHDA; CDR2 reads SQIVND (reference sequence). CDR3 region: CASSPGTNRNTIYF. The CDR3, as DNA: TGTGCCAGTAGTCCCGGGACGAATAGAAACACCATATATTTT.

This CDR3 is CASSLGQGTYGYTF. The CDR3 nucleotides are TGTGCCAGCAGTCTAGGACAGGGAACCTATGGCTACACCTTC. The V call is TRBV28, the J call TRBJ1-2; 8 bases agree with TRBD1. The CDR3 consists of 14 residues. CDR1 is MDHEN, CDR2 SYDVKM, per germline. V was pared by 5 bases and J by 4 bases, with 6 bases of the junction left unmatched.

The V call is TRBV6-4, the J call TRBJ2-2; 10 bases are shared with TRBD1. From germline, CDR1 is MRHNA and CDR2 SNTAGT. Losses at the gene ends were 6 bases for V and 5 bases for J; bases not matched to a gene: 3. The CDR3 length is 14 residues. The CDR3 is CASSGTGETGELFF. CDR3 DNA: TGTGCCAGCAGCGGGACAGGGGAAACCGGGGAGCTGTTTTTT.

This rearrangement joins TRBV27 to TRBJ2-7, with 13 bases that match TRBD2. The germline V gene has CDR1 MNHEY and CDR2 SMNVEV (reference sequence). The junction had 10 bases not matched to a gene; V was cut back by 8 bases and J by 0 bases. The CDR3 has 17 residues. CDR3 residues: CASQLAGGPVSSYEQYF. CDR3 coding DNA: TGTGCCAGCCAACTAGCGGGGGGGCCGGTTAGCTCCTACGAGCAGTACTTC.

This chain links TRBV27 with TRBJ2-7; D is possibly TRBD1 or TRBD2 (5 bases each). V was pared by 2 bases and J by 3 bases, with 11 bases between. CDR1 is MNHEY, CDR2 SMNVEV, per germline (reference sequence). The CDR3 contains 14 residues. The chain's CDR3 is CASSLPGSDYEQYF. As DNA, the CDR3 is TGTGCCAGCAGTTTACCAGGGAGCGACTACGAGCAGTACTTC.

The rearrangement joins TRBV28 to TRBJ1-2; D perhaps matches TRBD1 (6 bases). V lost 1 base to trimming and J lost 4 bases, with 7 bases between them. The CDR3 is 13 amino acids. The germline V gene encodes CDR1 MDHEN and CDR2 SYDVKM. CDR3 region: CASSLLDSYGYTF. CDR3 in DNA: TGTGCCAGCAGTTTATTGGACAGCTATGGCTACACCTTC.

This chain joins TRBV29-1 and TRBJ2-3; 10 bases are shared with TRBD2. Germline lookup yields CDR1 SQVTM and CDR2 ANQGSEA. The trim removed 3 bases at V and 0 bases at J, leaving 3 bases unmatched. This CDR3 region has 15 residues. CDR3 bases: TGCAGCGTTGATCCTAGCGGGGGTAGCACAGATACGCAGTATTTT. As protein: CSVDPSGGSTDTQYF.

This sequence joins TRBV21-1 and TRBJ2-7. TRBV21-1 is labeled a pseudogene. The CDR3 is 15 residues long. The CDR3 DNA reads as TGTGCCAGCACCACCTCGGGGGCGGGGAGGAACGAGCAGTACTTC. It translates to CASTTSGAGRNEQYF.

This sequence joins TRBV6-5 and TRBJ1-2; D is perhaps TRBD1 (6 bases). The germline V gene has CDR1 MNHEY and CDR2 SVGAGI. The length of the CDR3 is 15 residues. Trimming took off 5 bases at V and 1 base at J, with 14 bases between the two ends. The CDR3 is CASSPPGTSNYGYTF. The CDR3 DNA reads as TGTGCCAGCAGTCCTCCAGGGACAAGTAACTATGGCTACACCTTC.

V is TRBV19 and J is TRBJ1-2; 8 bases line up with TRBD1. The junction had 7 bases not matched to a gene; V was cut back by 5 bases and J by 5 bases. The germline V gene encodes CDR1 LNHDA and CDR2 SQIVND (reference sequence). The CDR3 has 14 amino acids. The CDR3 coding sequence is TGTGCCAGTAGTCCCCAGGGGGCTGGGTATGGCTACACCTTC. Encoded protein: CASSPQGAGYGYTF.

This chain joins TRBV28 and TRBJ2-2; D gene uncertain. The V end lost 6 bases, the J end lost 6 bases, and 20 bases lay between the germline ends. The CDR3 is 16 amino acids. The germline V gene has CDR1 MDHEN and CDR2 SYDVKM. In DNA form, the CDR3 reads TGTGCCAGCAGAGTCCCCGCTACATTAGGCGCCGGGGAGCTGTTTTTT. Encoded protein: CASRVPATLGAGELFF.

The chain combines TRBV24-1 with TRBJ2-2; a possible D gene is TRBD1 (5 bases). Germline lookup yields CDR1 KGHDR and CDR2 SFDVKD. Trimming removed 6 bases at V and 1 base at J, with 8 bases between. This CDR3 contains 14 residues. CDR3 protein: CATSFGQNTGELFF. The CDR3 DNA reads TGTGCCACCAGTTTTGGACAGAACACCGGGGAGCTGTTTTTT.

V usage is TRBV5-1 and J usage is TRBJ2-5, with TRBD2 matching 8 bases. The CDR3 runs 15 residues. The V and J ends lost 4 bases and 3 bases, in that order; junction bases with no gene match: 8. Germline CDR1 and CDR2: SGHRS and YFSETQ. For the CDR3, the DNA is TGCGCCAGCAGCCGGGGACTAGTTGCTGAAGAGACCCAGTACTTC. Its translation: CASSRGLVAEETQYF.

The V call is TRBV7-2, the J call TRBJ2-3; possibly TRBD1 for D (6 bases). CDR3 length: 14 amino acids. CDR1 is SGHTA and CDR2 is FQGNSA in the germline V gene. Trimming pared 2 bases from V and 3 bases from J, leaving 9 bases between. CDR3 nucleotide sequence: TGTGCCAGCAGCTTACGGCAGGGGACAGATACGCAGTATTTT. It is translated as CASSLRQGTDTQYF.

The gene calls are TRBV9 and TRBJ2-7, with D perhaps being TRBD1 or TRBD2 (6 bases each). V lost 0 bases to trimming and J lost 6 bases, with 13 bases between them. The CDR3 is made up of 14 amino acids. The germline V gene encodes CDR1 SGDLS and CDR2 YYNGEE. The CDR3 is CASSVGGRGVEQYF. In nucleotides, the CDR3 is TGTGCCAGCAGCGTAGGGGGGCGCGGGGTCGAGCAGTACTTC.

The CDR3 DNA is TGTGCCAGTAGTTTGATAATCGGCAACAATCAGCCCCAGCATTTT. It is translated as CASSLIIGNNQPQHF. The J gene is TRBJ1-5, the V gene TRBV19; D remains unclear. Trimming left V 5 bases short and J 3 bases short, with 14 bases between. The germline CDR1 and CDR2 sequences are LNHDA and SQIVND (reference sequence). CDR3 size: 15 residues.